This T cell receptor (beta chain) was captured by sequencing in a study of CD4 T cells in relation to SARS-CoV-2 and coronaviruses listed by TCRdb under 2021. At the level of the whole study: HLA restriction was mapped for shared crossreactive spike epitopes using patient-derived lymphoblastoid cell lines. At the level of individual TCR clonotypes, the study evaluated whether memory CD4+ T cells crossreact between the spike proteins of SARS-CoV-2 and those of common cold coronaviruses. The Adaptive Biotechnologies TCR-sequencing kit was used to sequence samples from a few pre-COVID donors and the naive versus memory experiments, while other data came from Illumina-based sequencing. A different TCR-beta assay, based on Illumina, was used to sequence expansion assays from other donors in the study.

Deep-resolution immunoSEQ TCR-beta sequencing was performed on DNA from uncultured naive and memory CD4+ T cells. The authors' analysis ran thus. Preprocessing removed nonproductive sequences and CDR3s not starting with C, not ending with F or W, or shorter than 7 amino acids. Cultured and uncultured naive and memory CD4+ repertoires were searched for previously identified spike- and CEF-reactive CDR3s. CDR3 homology was measured as pairwise Levenshtein distance, computed with the stringdist R package after trimming three terminal residues from each end. This is the immuneACCESS table as TCRdb keeps it, with only in-frame sequences that have V and J called. A part of the clones is gone; compared with another copy, unresolved V genes explain less than half, and the rest is unexplained. That table supplies the V and J calls and clone size; D and trimming were determined from the DNA. The sample data list about 59,000 clones, and around 86% of these were observed just once. The top ten clonotypes cover about 1.5% of the sample.

The paper's findings and limits, for the study overall: Crossreactivity analysis was centred on spike protein, so crossreactivity against other viral proteins was not assessed. Compared with monoreactive clones, crossreactive clones had significantly weaker SARS-CoV-2-driven expansion, a result consistent with antigenic imprinting. No donor contributed both pre-pandemic and post-infection samples, which limited tracing the source of pre-existing responses. Sequencing naive versus memory cells indicated that the assay picks up memory recall responses, not primary responses primed during culture. Small numbers of patients and of tested TCRs were a limitation of the study. Roughly 60% of donors had memory CD4+ clonotypes that crossrecognized SARS-CoV-2 and at least one common cold coronavirus spike.

For this clone: No cognate antigen has been identified for it. No base qualities exist here, and no much larger clone lies one base off it.

CD4+ T cells from unexposed donors were collected before the COVID-19 pandemic (2011-2018). Naive and memory CD4+ T cells were separated from cryopreserved PBMCs by CD4 enrichment followed by EasySep naive CD4+ T cell enrichment. Leukapheresis product for the unexposed donors was purchased commercially. Ficoll-Paque PLUS gradient centrifugation was used to isolate PBMCs from either whole blood or leukapheresis product. The PBMCs went either fresh into the expansion assay or into cryopreservation at -140 degrees C. The QIAamp Micro DNA Kit was used to extract genomic DNA from the CD4+ T cells. From a lookup of the germline V gene, CDR1 and CDR2 are SGHAT and FQNNGV. V ends up 5 bases short and J 4 bases short, with an unmatched junction base count of 17. From the cysteine up to the phenylalanine, the CDR3 has a length of 18 residues. The read is trimmed to its CDR3 DNA, 54 bases read in frame from base 1.

The rearrangement joined TRBV11-2 to TRBJ1-2; the central 9 bases match TRBD1. The receptor's source is a human donor in good health. The sample was memory CD4+ T cells from PBMCs. Interpreted using the paper, the cell subset or site label stands for: memory (non-naive) CD4+ T cells. The DNA sequence reads TGTGCCAGCAGCGTAGTAGGGACAGGGCCAATGAGAGGCTATGGCTACACCTTC. It translates to CASSVVGTGPMRGYGYTF.